This TCR beta chain was captured in a study of tumor and adjacent non-tumor tissue in lung cancer. Study background: There were about twelve adenocarcinoma, 2 squamous cell carcinoma and 1 small cell lung cancer cases. Study-wide results and limits: TCR diversity was significantly greater in tumor than normal lung tissue.

A note on this clonotype: Its antigen is undetermined. A much larger clone lies one base from this, so it may be a read error.

The library came from three nested PCR rounds adapted from ARM-PCR protocols. TCRdb used MiXCR to reprocess the multiplex PCR reads, holding one entry per CDR3 protein. The sample yields about 67,000 distinct CDR3 sequences, more than 75% seen once. This sample's RNA came from whole unsorted tissue. Distant lung tissue was collected more than 3 cm away from the tumor edge. Sample: distant non-tumor lung tissue. The TCR originated in a man in his 60s with non-small cell lung cancer.

The CDR3 nucleotides are TGTGCCATCAGTCCGCCCAGGGGGCCCCAGCATTTT. Its translation is CAISPPRGPQHF. The chain uses TRBV28 and TRBJ1-5; a possible D gene is TRBD1 (6 bases). CDR3 size: 12 residues. Germline V CDR1 and CDR2: MDHEN, SYDVKM.